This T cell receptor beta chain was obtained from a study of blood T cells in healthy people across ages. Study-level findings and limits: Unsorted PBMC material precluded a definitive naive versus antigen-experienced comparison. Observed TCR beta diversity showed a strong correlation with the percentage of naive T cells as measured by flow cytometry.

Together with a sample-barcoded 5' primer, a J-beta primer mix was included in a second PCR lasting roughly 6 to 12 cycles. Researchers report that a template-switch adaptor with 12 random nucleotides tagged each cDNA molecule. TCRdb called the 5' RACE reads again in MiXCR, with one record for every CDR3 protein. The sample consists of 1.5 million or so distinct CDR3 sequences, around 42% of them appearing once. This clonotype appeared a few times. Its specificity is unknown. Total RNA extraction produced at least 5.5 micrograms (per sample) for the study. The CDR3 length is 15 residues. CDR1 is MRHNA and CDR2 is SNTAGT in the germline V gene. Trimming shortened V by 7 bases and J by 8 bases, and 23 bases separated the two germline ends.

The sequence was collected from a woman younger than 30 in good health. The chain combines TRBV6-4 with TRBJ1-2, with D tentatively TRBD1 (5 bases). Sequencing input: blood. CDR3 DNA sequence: TGTGCCAGCACCGTGCGCCCCGATGGACGGGGCGGCTACACCTTC. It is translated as CASTVRPDGRGGYTF.